Presented here are 22 T cell receptor beta chains from one specimen sequenced in a study of T cell responses to AZD1222 COVID-19 vaccine. TCRdb's copy holds only in-frame clones and misses some; the assay was immunoSEQ multiplex PCR. The sample has over 85,000 clones, around 94% seen once; the top ten hold 12%. This specimen was peripheral blood, taken on day 0 of AZD1222 vaccination. The receptors stem from an adult in good health.

The chain uses TRBV28 and TRBJ2-5; possibly TRBD2 for D (6 bases). The CDR3 is 14 residues long. Germline V gives CDR1 MDHEN, CDR2 SYDVKM. V was shortened by 5 bases and J by 4 bases, with 14 bases between the two germline ends. The CDR3 reads CASSPHEGGETQYF. CDR3 coding DNA: TGTGCCAGCAGTCCCCATGAGGGAGGAGAGACCCAGTACTTC.

This sequence joins TRBV30 and TRBJ2-7; 12 bases agree with TRBD2. This CDR3 has 13 residues. CDR1 GTSNPN and CDR2 SVGIG come from the germline V gene (reference sequence). V trimming: 7 bases; J trimming: 6 bases; junction bases outside the gene matches: 7. For the CDR3, the DNA is TGTGCCTACTCTAGCGGGAGGGCAGTCGAGCAGTACTTC. Its translation: CAYSSGRAVEQYF.

The chain is built from TRBV30 and TRBJ2-1, with a weak D call TRBD2 (6 bases). Germline V gene lookup returns CDR1 GTSNPN and CDR2 SVGIG (reference sequence). The CDR3 covers 13 residues. V gave up 7 bases and J gave up 7 bases, with 17 bases separating them. CDR3 region: CASGLKGLNEQFF. The CDR3 DNA follows: TGTGCCTCGGGACTCAAGGGGTTAAATGAGCAGTTCTTC.

This chain connects TRBV28 to TRBJ2-5; D is unclear. Germline-derived CDR1 and CDR2 are MDHEN and SYDVKM. V gave up 10 bases and J gave up 3 bases, with 6 bases separating them. The CDR3 sequence is 10 residues long. This CDR3 reads CATLKETQYF. The CDR3 coding sequence is TGTGCCACCTTGAAAGAGACCCAGTACTTC.

The chain links TRBV25-1 to TRBJ1-1, with D maybe TRBD1 (5 bases). Trimming left V 4 bases short and J 10 bases short, with 13 bases between. CDR1 and CDR2 (germline): MGHDK, SYGVNS. This CDR3 contains 12 residues. CDR3 region: CASSGTRVGAFF. The CDR3 DNA reads as TGTGCCAGCAGTGGAACCAGGGTGGGAGCTTTCTTT.

Details on this clone: At one end the junction does not follow the germline gene, possibly because of a read error. This chain links TRBV9 with TRBJ1-1; D not resolved. Germline V lookup: CDR1 SGDLS, CDR2 YYNGEE. The CDR3 sequence is 9 residues long. This CDR3 reads CASSSPPLF. The DNA of the CDR3 is TGTGCCAGCAGTTCTCCCCCTCTTTTT.

The CDR3 sequence is CASSFSGTEAFF. CDR3 sequence (DNA): TGTGCCAGCAGTTTCAGTGGCACTGAAGCTTTCTTT. The gene calls are TRBV27 and TRBJ1-1, with no clear D. CDR1 and CDR2 (germline): MNHEY, SMNVEV (reference sequence). The CDR3 is made up of 12 amino acids. V lost 3 bases and J 4 bases, leaving 6 bases between the germline ends.

The chain couples TRBV4-2 to TRBJ2-1; 7 bases agree with TRBD1. V gave up 3 bases and J gave up 10 bases; unmatched junction bases: 6. From germline, CDR1 is LGHNA and CDR2 YNFKEQ. CDR3 length: 13 amino acids. The CDR3 is CASSQGTDPEQFF. Here the CDR3 DNA reads TGTGCCAGCAGCCAGGGGACAGACCCGGAGCAGTTCTTC.

Only one count was recorded for this clone. The rearrangement uses TRBV6-6 and TRBJ2-2; D perhaps matches TRBD1 (6 bases). Germline CDR1 is MNHNY and CDR2 is SVGAGI (reference sequence). The CDR3 totals 16 residues. Trimming pared 2 bases from V and 1 base from J, leaving 11 bases between. The CDR3 region is CASSYATGLNTGELFF. The CDR3 coding sequence is TGTGCCAGCAGTTACGCCACAGGGTTGAACACCGGGGAGCTGTTTTTT.

The genes are TRBV2 and TRBJ1-6; the match to TRBD1 covers 10 bases. V was pared by 8 bases and J by 5 bases, with 12 bases of the junction left unmatched. The CDR3 consists of 17 residues. The germline V gene encodes CDR1 SNHLY and CDR2 FYNNEI. The CDR3 region is CASDSWGTGANNSPLHF. The CDR3 nucleotides are TGTGCCAGCGACTCCTGGGGGACAGGGGCGAATAATTCACCCCTCCACTTT.

The gene calls are TRBV7-8 and TRBJ1-5; tentative D call: TRBD1 (5 bases). The V end was cut by 5 bases, the J end by 7 bases, with 12 bases between. This CDR3 is built from 13 residues. CDR1 and CDR2 from the germline V gene are SGHVS and FQNEAQ. CDR3 sequence reads: CASSLTRAQPQHF. In DNA, the CDR3 is TGTGCCAGCAGCCTCACCAGGGCACAGCCCCAGCATTTT.

The chain employs TRBV5-5 and TRBJ2-7; 7 positions match TRBD1. V trimming: 5 bases; J trimming: 1 base; junction bases outside the gene matches: 6. Germline loops: CDR1 SGHKS, CDR2 YYEKEE (reference sequence). CDR3 length equals 14 residues. CDR3 loop: CASRSGQVSYEQYF. The CDR3 region has the DNA TGTGCCAGCAGGTCTGGACAGGTTTCCTACGAGCAGTACTTC.

This chain joins TRBV18 and TRBJ1-1, with 8 bases fitting TRBD1. CDR1 is KGHSH, CDR2 LQKENI, per germline. This CDR3 is built from 14 residues. Trimming removed 4 bases from V and 4 bases from J; junction bases left unmatched: 5. CDR3 loop: CASSLTDRGTEAFF. Here the CDR3 DNA reads TGTGCCAGCTCACTCACCGACAGGGGCACTGAAGCTTTCTTT.

The gene calls are TRBV19 and TRBJ2-1; 7 bases match TRBD1. The junction had 2 bases not matched to a gene; V was cut back by 5 bases and J by 1 base. The germline V gene encodes CDR1 LNHDA and CDR2 SQIVND (reference sequence). This CDR3 region has 14 residues. The CDR3 sequence is CASSVQGSYNEQFF. In nucleotides, the CDR3 is TGTGCCAGTAGTGTACAGGGGTCCTACAATGAGCAGTTCTTC. Together with reference TRBV19 and TRBJ2-1, the CDR3 gives the full variable domain: DGGITQSPKYLFRKEGQNVTLSCEQNLNHDAMYWYRQDPGQGLRLIYYSQIVNDFQKGDIAEGYSVSREKKESFPLTVTSAQKNPTAFYLCASSVQGSYNEQFFGPGTRLTVL.

This chain connects TRBV11-2 to TRBJ1-6, with D unclear. The length of the CDR3 is 15 residues. In germline, CDR1 is SGHAT, CDR2 FQNNGV. The V gene lost 0 bases and the J gene lost 8 bases, with 11 bases spanning the gap. CDR3 sequence reads: CASSLDWRFYSPLHF. The CDR3, as DNA: TGTGCCAGCAGCTTAGATTGGAGGTTTTATTCACCCCTCCACTTT.

The sample holds one count of this clone. The chain is built from TRBV7-2 and TRBJ2-1; the D gene is possibly TRBD2 (6 bases). The CDR3 extends over 15 amino acids. Trimming stripped 2 bases from V and 9 bases from J, with 17 bases between. CDR1 and CDR2 from the germline V gene are SGHTA and FQGNSA. The chain's CDR3 is CASSLRIVRRGEQFF. In DNA form, the CDR3 reads TGTGCCAGCAGCTTAAGAATCGTCCGGCGGGGTGAGCAGTTCTTC. Filled out from reference TRBV7-2 and TRBJ2-1, the complete variable domain reads GAGVSQSPSNKVTEKGKDVELRCDPISGHTALYWYRQSLGQGLEFLIYFQGNSAPDKSGLPSDRFSAERTGGSVSTLTIQRTQQEDSAVYLCASSLRIVRRGEQFFGPGTRLTVL.

This clone has just one count. The genes are TRBV28 and TRBJ1-2; D is unresolved. Trimming took 6 bases from V and 3 from J, leaving 14 bases between them. The CDR3 runs 14 residues. Germline loops: CDR1 MDHEN, CDR2 SYDVKM. Written as DNA, the CDR3 is TGTGCCAGCAGCCAATCAGACGGGGACTATGGCTACACCTTC. Its translation is CASSQSDGDYGYTF.

The chain is built from TRBV7-2 and TRBJ2-3; the D gene is possibly TRBD2 (6 bases). V shed 2 bases and J shed 4 bases, with 16 bases lying between them. The CDR3 is 16 amino acids. The germline V gene encodes CDR1 SGHTA and CDR2 FQGNSA. CDR3 coding DNA: TGTGCCAGCAGCTTAAGGATCGGGAGCAAATCAGATACGCAGTATTTT. It encodes CASSLRIGSKSDTQYF. Complete variable domain (other parts from reference TRBV7-2 and TRBJ2-3): GAGVSQSPSNKVTEKGKDVELRCDPISGHTALYWYRQSLGQGLEFLIYFQGNSAPDKSGLPSDRFSAERTGGSVSTLTIQRTQQEDSAVYLCASSLRIGSKSDTQYFGPGTRLTVL.

V usage is TRBV30 and J usage is TRBJ1-5; tentatively, D is TRBD1 (5 bases). CDR3 length equals 13 residues. V gave up 4 bases and J gave up 6 bases, with 13 bases separating them. The germline gives CDR1 GTSNPN, CDR2 SVGIG (reference sequence). The CDR3 nucleotides are TGTGCCTGGACTTCAGGGCCGGGTCAGCCCCAGCATTTT. It specifies CAWTSGPGQPQHF.

This clone came up once. This sequence joins TRBV18 and TRBJ1-2, with 10 nucleotides matching TRBD1. Germline V lookup: CDR1 KGHSH, CDR2 LQKENI. V lost 3 bases to trimming and J lost 1 base; unmatched junction nucleotides: 2. This CDR3 is 15 amino acids long. The CDR3 spells CASSPGTGVNYGYTF. CDR3 DNA: TGTGCCAGCTCACCTGGGACAGGGGTTAACTATGGCTACACCTTC.

The rearrangement uses TRBV7-8 and TRBJ1-1, with D unclear. The germline CDR1 and CDR2 sequences are SGHVS and FQNEAQ. This CDR3 region has 13 residues. V lost 1 base, J lost 1 base, and 4 bases lay in between. The CDR3 DNA reads as TGTGCCAGCAGCTTAGGGTCGAACACTGAAGCTTTCTTT. Protein: CASSLGSNTEAFF.

The V call is TRBV10-3, the J call TRBJ2-7, with unresolved D. V lost 5 bases to trimming and J lost 0 bases, with 14 bases between them. CDR1 and CDR2 (germline): ENHRY, SYGVKD. The CDR3 has 15 amino acids. CDR3 bases: TGTGCCATCAGTTTAGACGGTGTGATCTCCTACGAGCAGTACTTC. It translates to CAISLDGVISYEQYF.